The T cell receptor (beta chain) described here comes from a study of T-cell memory formation after mild COVID-19. Study observations and caveats: Researchers could not confirm that second-wave clones peaking on day 37 targeted SARS-CoV-2. The finding that pre-infection memory included some responding clones suggested that cross-reactive memory joined. Clones contracting day 15 to 85 were balanced CD4/CD8; later expanders leaned CD4+.

After 5'RACE with constant-segment primers, TCR alpha and TCR beta cDNA libraries carrying sample barcodes and UMIs were obtained. TCRdb re-called the 5' RACE reads with MiXCR, one entry per CDR3 protein. The table includes roughly 190,000 distinct CDR3 sequences, under 12% detected once. Per the germline V gene, CDR1 is ENHRY and CDR2 is SYGVKD. V was clipped by 0 bases and J by 4 bases, with 4 bases between them. CDR3 length: 14 amino acids. Of note for this clonotype: Its specificity is not known.

The J gene is TRBJ2-6, the V gene TRBV10-3, with no clear D. The sequence was collected from a man between 18 and 35 years old who had mild COVID-19 (a few samples of this study predate the infection). Cell type and time point are not known. Sequenced input: PBMCs or a T cell subset sorted from them (not recorded which). CDR3 sequence: CAISESMGANVLTF. CDR3 DNA: TGTGCCATCAGTGAGTCCATGGGGGCCAACGTCCTGACTTTC.